This T cell receptor (beta chain) was sequenced in a study of identical twins. TCRdb processed the 5' RACE reads anew with MiXCR; each CDR3 protein has one entry. Found here are a few hundred thousand distinct CDR3 sequences, roughly an eighth of them singletons; the top ten hold approximately 0.98%. Only healthy Caucasians were included as donors. Deletions cut 5 bases from V and 7 bases from J, with 6 bases between. The CDR3 length is 11 residues. Looked up from germline, CDR1 is ENHRY and CDR2 is SYGVKD. There are many counts of this clonotype. The sample was also reused in another study, on yellow fever vaccine responses in identical twins.

The clonotype originates from a woman between 18 and 29 years old in good health. The rearrangement uses TRBV10-3 and TRBJ2-1; D unresolved. The sequenced material came from CD4+ T cells sorted from blood. The CDR3 sequence is CAISSLNEQFF. DNA of the CDR3: TGTGCCATCAGTAGCCTAAATGAGCAGTTCTTC.